These 27 T cell receptor beta chains were all obtained from the same sample, sequenced in a study of post-analysis software for immune sequencing data. Broader study findings: The five TRBV segments detected at higher frequency in patients than in controls included TRBV5-6, TRBV5-1 and TRBV20-1.

Tagging with unique molecular identifiers was a feature of the TCR beta cDNA libraries. MiXCR was run by TCRdb on the PCR reads, yielding one entry per CDR3 protein. The data show roughly 870,000 distinct CDR3 sequences, approximately 53% seen once. Antigen specificity for these receptors is unknown. Sequencing was carried out using blood. These TCRs come from a girl between 10 and 17 years old with multiple sclerosis.

J is TRBJ2-3 and V is TRBV7-9; 10 bases agree with TRBD2. Germline CDR1 is SEHNR and CDR2 is FQNEAQ (reference sequence). This CDR3 spans 20 amino acids. After removal of 4 bases from V and 1 base from J, the junction contained 17 bases not matched to a gene. The chain's CDR3 is CASSSKPGASGSFGTDTQYF. The CDR3 nucleotides read TGTGCCAGCAGCTCAAAACCGGGGGCTAGCGGGAGTTTCGGCACAGATACGCAGTATTTT.

V usage is TRBV19 and J usage is TRBJ2-7; 7 bases map to TRBD1. Germline trimming cut 7 bases from V and 3 bases from J; bases unmatched to any gene: 12. The CDR3 is 15 amino acids. The germline CDR1 and CDR2 sequences are LNHDA and SQIVND (reference sequence). CDR3 sequence (DNA): TGTGCCAGTATGAGGGGTTGGACAGGCGACTACGAGCAGTACTTC. Its translation is CASMRGWTGDYEQYF.

The chain uses TRBV5-1 and TRBJ2-4; 12 bases agree with TRBD2. Germline assignment: CDR1 SGHRS and CDR2 YFSETQ. V dropped 5 bases and J dropped 1; count of bases not matched to a gene: 10. The CDR3 has 18 amino acids. CDR3 protein: CASSKTSGGETAKNIQYF. In DNA, the CDR3 is TGCGCCAGCAGTAAGACTAGCGGGGGAGAGACGGCCAAAAACATTCAGTACTTC.

The V and J genes are TRBV21-1 and TRBJ2-3; TRBD2 reflects the table's D call only, with no check against the DNA. TRBV21-1 is tagged as a pseudogene. The CDR3 has 15 amino acids. CDR3 residues: CASTRREEFTDTQYF. The CDR3 nucleotides are TGTGCCAGCACCCGGCGGGAGGAATTCACAGATACGCAGTATTTT.

The rearrangement uses TRBV7-9 and TRBJ2-1; 11 nucleotides agree with TRBD2. V shed 5 bases and J 10 bases; nucleotides not matched to a gene: 10. The CDR3 runs to 15 residues. In germline, CDR1 is SEHNR, CDR2 FQNEAQ (reference sequence). This chain's CDR3 is CASSQGLADGREQFF. Written as DNA, the CDR3 is TGTGCCAGCAGCCAGGGACTAGCGGACGGGAGGGAGCAGTTCTTC.

This clonotype was counted between two and nine times. The genes are TRBV25-1 and TRBJ2-4, with 7 bases aligning to TRBD2. Germline V lookup: CDR1 MGHDK, CDR2 SYGVNS. The CDR3 totals 13 residues. V lost 5 bases, J lost 8 bases, and 6 bases stayed unmatched. CDR3 nucleotides: TGTGCCAGCAGTCCCTATGGGGGGGACATTCAGTACTTC. Its translation is CASSPYGGDIQYF.

The chain recombines TRBV9 with TRBJ1-5; perhaps TRBD1 as D (5 bases). Trimming pared 3 bases from V and 6 bases from J, leaving 13 bases between. The CDR3 extends over 14 amino acids. Germline V CDR1 and CDR2: SGDLS, YYNGEE. CDR3 amino acids: CASSAGHPGQPQHF. As DNA, the CDR3 is TGTGCCAGCAGCGCCGGACATCCTGGTCAGCCCCAGCATTTT. The entire variable domain, with the rest obtained from reference TRBV9 and TRBJ1-5, is as follows: DSGVTQTPKHLITATGQRVTLRCSPRSGDLSVYWYQQSLDQGLQFLIQYYNGEERAKGNILERFSAQQFPDLHSELNLSSLELGDSALYFCASSAGHPGQPQHFGDGTRLSIL.

The chain recombines TRBV9 with TRBJ2-3, with TRBD2 matching 10 bases. The CDR3 covers 16 residues. Germline-derived CDR1 and CDR2 are SGDLS and YYNGEE. After removal of 3 bases from V and 4 bases from J, the junction contained 8 bases not matched to a gene. This CDR3 reads CASSAGAGGRADTQYF. The CDR3 coding sequence is TGTGCCAGCAGCGCCGGAGCGGGGGGGAGGGCAGATACGCAGTATTTT.

This clonotype came up a few times. This rearrangement joins TRBV20-1 to TRBJ2-3; D is ambiguous. V lost 2 bases to trimming and J lost 2 bases, with 8 bases between them. The CDR3 contains 13 residues. Germline assignment: CDR1 DFQATT and CDR2 SNEGSKA (reference sequence). The CDR3 nucleotides are TGCAGTGCTAGAACAAGTCCCACAGATACGCAGTATTTT. As protein: CSARTSPTDTQYF.

The chain links TRBV5-1 to TRBJ2-7; D possibly corresponds to TRBD1 (5 bases). Germline V lookup: CDR1 SGHRS, CDR2 YFSETQ. V was pared by 3 bases and J by 1 base, with 11 bases between. The CDR3 sequence is 14 residues long. CDR3 loop: CASSWGMGSYEQYF. The CDR3 DNA follows: TGCGCCAGCAGCTGGGGCATGGGATCCTACGAGCAGTACTTC.

V gene TRBV20-1 combines with J gene TRBJ2-7; 9 nucleotides align to TRBD1. Per germline, CDR1 DFQATT and CDR2 SNEGSKA (reference sequence). After removal of 5 bases from V and 3 bases from J, the junction contained 5 bases not matched to a gene. The CDR3 sequence is 13 residues long. The CDR3 coding sequence is TGCAGTGCTCGACCGACAGGGGGCTACGAGCAGTACTTC. This codes for CSARPTGGYEQYF.

V usage is TRBV20-1 and J usage is TRBJ2-7; TRBD2 matches 13 bases. V trimming: 5 bases; J trimming: 7 bases; junction bases outside the gene matches: 5. Germline V gives CDR1 DFQATT, CDR2 SNEGSKA (reference sequence). This CDR3 has 13 amino acids. The CDR3 DNA reads as TGCAGTGCTCCGACTAGCGGGAGGAGGGAGCAGTACTTC. The encoded protein is CSAPTSGRREQYF.

The chain links TRBV12-3 or TRBV12-4 to TRBJ2-3; the match to TRBD2 covers 13 bases. V dropped 7 bases and J dropped 8; count of bases not matched to a gene: 6. This CDR3 contains 14 residues. The CDR3 here is CASTGLAGEVTQYF. The CDR3 nucleotides are TGTGCCAGCACAGGACTAGCGGGAGAAGTTACGCAGTATTTT.

This clonotype was counted once. The chain combines TRBV5-1 with TRBJ2-1, with 12 bases aligning to TRBD2. Looked up from germline, CDR1 is SGHRS and CDR2 is YFSETQ. V lost 1 base and J lost 6; bases outside the gene matches: 8. This CDR3 is built from 17 residues. The CDR3 DNA reads as TGCGCCAGCAGCTTGCGAACCTCTAGCGGGAGGGGCAATGAGCAGTTCTTC. Translated, it gives CASSLRTSSGRGNEQFF.

The V gene is TRBV12-3 or TRBV12-4, the J gene TRBJ2-5; D possibly corresponds to TRBD2 (6 bases). The assigned J gene may be wrong: the sequence end matches TRBJ2-7 better. This CDR3 spans 14 amino acids. In nucleotides, the CDR3 is TGTGCCAGCAGCCCACGACTAGAGGGTTCCGAGCAGTACTTC. Translated, it gives CASSPRLEGSEQYF.

The V and J genes are TRBV21-1 and TRBJ2-1; the listed D gene, TRBD2, was not tested against the DNA. TRBV21-1 is deemed a pseudogene. This CDR3 is 19 amino acids long. The CDR3 is CASSKAQRTSGGSYNEQFF. The CDR3 region has the DNA TGTGCCAGCAGCAAAGCCCAGCGGACTAGCGGAGGTTCCTACAATGAGCAGTTCTTC.

V gene TRBV20-1 combines with J gene TRBJ2-5; TRBD2 is a possible D gene (6 bases). The CDR3 consists of 15 residues. Trimming took off 1 base at V and 1 base at J, with 13 bases between the two ends. The germline CDR1 and CDR2 sequences are DFQATT and SNEGSKA (reference sequence). CDR3 nucleotides: TGCAGTGCTAGAGGGATCACTAGCCGCCAAGAGACCCAGTACTTC. This codes for CSARGITSRQETQYF.

V gene TRBV5-1 combines with J gene TRBJ2-1; 8 bases line up with TRBD2. The CDR3 sequence is 13 residues long. Trimming at V came to 6 bases and at J to 6 bases, leaving 5 bases not matched to a gene. The V gene's germline CDR1 is SGHRS and CDR2 YFSETQ. CDR3 DNA: TGCGCCAGCAAGCAGCGGGAGCTCAATGAGCAGTTCTTC. It specifies CASKQRELNEQFF.

The V and J genes are TRBV7-6 and TRBJ1-2; 7 bases fit TRBD1. Germline trimming cut 2 bases from V and 2 bases from J; bases unmatched to any gene: 5. The germline CDR1 and CDR2 sequences are SGHVS and FNYEAQ. The CDR3 has 15 amino acids. The CDR3 nucleotides read TGTGCCAGCAGCTTATCCCGGGACAGCAACTATGGCTACACCTTC. Amino acids: CASSLSRDSNYGYTF. Complete variable domain (other parts from reference TRBV7-6 and TRBJ1-2): GAGVSQSPRYKVTKRGQDVALRCDPISGHVSLYWYRQALGQGPEFLTYFNYEAQQDKSGLPNDRFSAERPEGSISTLTIQRTEQRDSAMYRCASSLSRDSNYGYTFGSGTRLTVV.

This clonotype was found once. The V and J genes are TRBV19 and TRBJ2-7, with D possibly TRBD1 on 6 matching bases. V lost 0 bases to trimming and J lost 1 base, with 7 bases between them. This CDR3 is 14 amino acids long. CDR1 is LNHDA and CDR2 is SQIVND in the germline V gene (reference sequence). This CDR3 reads CASSIEDSSYEQYF. The CDR3 DNA reads TGTGCCAGTAGTATAGAGGACAGTTCCTACGAGCAGTACTTC.

This clonotype was recorded only once. The rearrangement links TRBV9 to TRBJ2-5, with D tentatively TRBD1 (6 bases). Matching the DNA end better, TRBJ2-7 makes the J call doubtful. The CDR3 is 13 amino acids. Per the germline V gene, CDR1 is SGDLS and CDR2 is YYNGEE. CDR3 in amino acids: CASSVVQGSEQYF. In DNA form, the CDR3 reads TGTGCCAGCAGCGTAGTGCAGGGGAGCGAGCAGTACTTC.

This clonotype was observed once. This rearrangement joins TRBV5-1 to TRBJ2-1; D is possibly TRBD1 (5 bases). Germline-derived CDR1 and CDR2 are SGHRS and YFSETQ. The V end lost 4 bases, the J end lost 5 bases, and 13 bases lay between the germline ends. The CDR3 spans 14 residues. CDR3 DNA sequence: TGCGCCAGCAGCACTTGGCTAGGGGACAATGAGCAGTTCTTC. The encoded protein is CASSTWLGDNEQFF.

The table lists this clonotype with a few counts. The chain couples TRBV29-1 to TRBJ2-7, with 9 bases aligning to TRBD1. CDR3 length: 13 residues. In germline, CDR1 is SQVTM, CDR2 ANQGSEA. V gave up 4 bases and J gave up 6 bases; unmatched junction bases: 7. CDR3 nucleotides: TGCAGCGTTGGGACAGGGGTGGGTCTCGAGCAGTACTTC. Translating gives CSVGTGVGLEQYF.

V usage is TRBV14 and J usage is TRBJ2-7; 10 bases line up with TRBD2. The V and J ends lost 0 bases and 4 bases, in that order; junction bases with no gene match: 3. This CDR3 has 15 residues. Germline values: CDR1 SGHDN, CDR2 FVKESK. CDR3 sequence: CASSQDGLAEYEQYF. As DNA, the CDR3 is TGTGCCAGCAGCCAAGATGGACTAGCGGAGTACGAGCAGTACTTC.

The chain is built from TRBV20-1 and TRBJ2-1, with TRBD1 matching 9 bases. From germline, CDR1 is DFQATT and CDR2 SNEGSKA (reference sequence). Trimming cost V 6 bases and J 8 bases; bases outside gene matches: 8. The CDR3 is 13 amino acids. CDR3 protein: CSAKRDRDYEQFF. For the CDR3, the DNA is TGCAGTGCGAAGAGGGACAGGGATTATGAGCAGTTCTTC.

In DNA, the CDR3 is TGTGCCAGCAGTGACTTCGCTAGCGGGGGCATCACAGATACGCAGTATTTT. It is translated as CASSDFASGGITDTQYF. The chain recombines TRBV6-4 with TRBJ2-3; 10 bases fit TRBD2. The J segment lost 2 bases and the V segment lost 1 base, leaving 6 bases of the junction unmatched. The germline gives CDR1 MRHNA, CDR2 SNTAGT. The CDR3 sequence is 17 residues long.

This clonotype appeared a few times. This sequence joins TRBV7-9 and TRBJ1-2; possibly TRBD1 for D (5 bases). The CDR3 loop spans 13 amino acids. Germline V gene sequence: CDR1 SEHNR, CDR2 FQNEAQ (reference sequence). The germline V and J ends were trimmed by 7 bases and 5 bases, with 14 bases remaining between them. CDR3 region: CASNEGLPYGYTF. Written as DNA, the CDR3 is TGTGCCAGCAACGAGGGGCTACCTTATGGCTACACCTTC.